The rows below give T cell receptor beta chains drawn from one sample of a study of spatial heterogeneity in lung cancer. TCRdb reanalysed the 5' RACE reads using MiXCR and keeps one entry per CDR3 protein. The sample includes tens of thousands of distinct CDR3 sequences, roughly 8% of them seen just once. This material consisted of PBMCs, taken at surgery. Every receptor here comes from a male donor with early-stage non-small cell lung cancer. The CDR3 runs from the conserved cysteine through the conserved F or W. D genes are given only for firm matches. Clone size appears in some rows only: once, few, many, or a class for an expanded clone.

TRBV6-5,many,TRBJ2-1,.,TGTGCCAGCAGGTCCAACAATGAGCAGTTCTTC,CASRSNNEQFF
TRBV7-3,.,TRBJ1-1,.,TGTGCCAGCGGGGGGATGGCGAACACTGAAGCTTTCTTT,CASGGMANTEAFF
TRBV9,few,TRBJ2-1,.,TGTGCCAGCAGCGTGGGGCTTACAGGGCTGCCGGACAATGAGCAGTTCTTC,CASSVGLTGLPDNEQFF
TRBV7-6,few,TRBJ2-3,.,TGTGCCAGCAGCTTATATGGAGGCACAGATACGCAGTATTTT,CASSLYGGTDTQYF
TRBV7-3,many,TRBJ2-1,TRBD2,TGTGCCAGCAGCTTACAGGGACTAGCGGGGAGGCACAATGAGCAGTTCTTC,CASSLQGLAGRHNEQFF
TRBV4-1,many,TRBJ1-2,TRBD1,TGCGCCAGCAGCGACTGGACAGGGGGAAACTATGGCTACACCTTC,CASSDWTGGNYGYTF
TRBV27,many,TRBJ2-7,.,TGTGCCAGCAGTTTAGCACAGCTGTCGTACGAGCAGTACTTC,CASSLAQLSYEQYF
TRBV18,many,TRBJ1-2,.,TGTGCCAGCTCACCACCAACCGACACCTATGGCTACACCTTC,CASSPPTDTYGYTF
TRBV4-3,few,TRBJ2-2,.,TGCGCCAGCAGCCAAGATTATGTACTAGCCGTGAACACCGGGGAGCTGTTTTTT,CASSQDYVLAVNTGELFF
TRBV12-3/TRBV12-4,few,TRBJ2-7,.,TGTGCCAGCAGTTTAGCCGGGACTGAGCAGTACTTC,CASSLAGTEQYF
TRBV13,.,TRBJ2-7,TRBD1,TGTGCCAGCAGCATAGACAGGGCTGTCGAGCAGTACTTC,CASSIDRAVEQYF
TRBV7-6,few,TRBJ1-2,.,TGTGCCAGCAGCTTAGCGCCTAACTATGGCTACACCTTC,CASSLAPNYGYTF
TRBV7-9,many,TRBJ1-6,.,TGTGCCAGCAGCTTAGGCGGAGGGATCCATTCACCCCTCCACTTT,CASSLGGGIHSPLHF
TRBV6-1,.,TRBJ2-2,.,TGTGCCAGCAGCAGGGGGGACACCGGGGAGCTGTTTTTT,CASSRGDTGELFF
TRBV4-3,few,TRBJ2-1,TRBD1,TGCGCCAGCAGCCAAGATTGGGGGCTGACAGGGTGGTACAATGAGCAGTTCTTC,CASSQDWGLTGWYNEQFF
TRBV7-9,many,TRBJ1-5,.,TGTGCCAGCAGCTTAGCCGCAGGAAATCAGCCCCAGCATTTT,CASSLAAGNQPQHF
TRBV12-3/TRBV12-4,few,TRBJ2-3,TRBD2,TGTGCCAGCAGTTTAGAGGGACTAGCGGCAATAGATACGCAGTATTTT,CASSLEGLAAIDTQYF
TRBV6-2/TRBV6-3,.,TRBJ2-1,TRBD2,TGTGCCAGCACTCTGGGGGGGGATGAGCAGTTCTTC,CASTLGGDEQFF